The rows below give T cell receptor beta chains drawn from one sample of a study of cytomegalovirus exposure and HLA in healthy donors. Measured with immunoSEQ multiplex PCR; TCRdb has only the in-frame clones, and not every one. This table holds fewer than 110,000 clones, approximately 76% found once. The sequenced sample consisted of PBMCs. The receptors were gathered from a man aged 40-50 years in good health and CMV-seronegative. CDR3s leave out the opening cysteine and the closing phenylalanine or tryptophan.

J gene: TRBJ1-6
V gene: TRBV4-1
CDR3 protein: ASSRETGVIGSPLH

J gene: TRBJ2-3
V gene: TRBV7-2
CDR3 protein: ASSSQGYTQY

J gene: TRBJ2-2
V gene: TRBV5-6
CDR3 protein: AIKQGHGELF

J gene: TRBJ1-2
V gene: TRBV4-3
CDR3 protein: ASSQDLGQFLGYT

J gene: TRBJ1-2
V gene: TRBV25-1
CDR3 protein: ASSPGQLRLNYGYT

J gene: TRBJ2-2
V gene: TRBV28
CDR3 protein: ASSLLSGVNTGELF

J gene: TRBJ1-1
V gene: TRBV29-1
CDR3 protein: SVEGQGDTEAF

J gene: TRBJ2-7
V gene: TRBV6-1
CDR3 protein: ASSFTASYEQY

J gene: TRBJ2-5
V gene: TRBV30
CDR3 protein: AWGLAGGRWAQY

J gene: TRBJ1-4
V gene: TRBV6-1
CDR3 protein: ASSEFWSANEKLF

J gene: TRBJ1-4
V gene: TRBV6-5
CDR3 protein: ASSEQGGNEKLF

J gene: TRBJ2-2
V gene: TRBV11-2
CDR3 protein: ASSFGLAGVTGELF

J gene: TRBJ1-1
V gene: TRBV18
CDR3 protein: ASSPQGQNTEAF

J gene: TRBJ1-3
V gene: TRBV14
CDR3 protein: ASSQDAGGGNTIY

J gene: TRBJ1-1
V gene: TRBV11-2
CDR3 protein: ASSLYTLNTEAF

J gene: TRBJ2-3
V gene: TRBV5-1
CDR3 protein: ASSLGIARDTQY

J gene: TRBJ1-1
V gene: TRBV14
CDR3 protein: ASSLVAGRKNTEAF

J gene: TRBJ1-1
V gene: TRBV7-3
CDR3 protein: ASSLTPGGAAF

J gene: TRBJ1-2
V gene: TRBV5-1
CDR3 protein: ASSPGQGAYGYT

J gene: TRBJ1-5
V gene: TRBV6-1
CDR3 protein: ASSENWGGQPQH

J gene: TRBJ2-1
V gene: TRBV18
CDR3 protein: ASSPMRGGNNEQF

J gene: TRBJ2-2
V gene: TRBV7-2
CDR3 protein: ASSPPLNTGELF

J gene: TRBJ2-1
V gene: TRBV5-1
CDR3 protein: ASSFQRGGDEQF

J gene: TRBJ1-2
V gene: TRBV5-6
CDR3 protein: ASSLTGSNYGYT

J gene: TRBJ2-7
V gene: TRBV6-6
CDR3 protein: ASSRDWNYEQY

J gene: TRBJ2-3
V gene: TRBV7-2
CDR3 protein: ASRQTGFADTQY

J gene: TRBJ2-3
V gene: TRBV10-3
CDR3 protein: AISSGGYGTDTQY

J gene: TRBJ2-7
V gene: TRBV6-5
CDR3 protein: ASRIGQGFYEQY

J gene: TRBJ1-1
V gene: TRBV15
CDR3 protein: ATSSPGQLRTEAF

J gene: TRBJ2-1
V gene: TRBV5-1
CDR3 protein: ASSFGTPNSYNEQF

J gene: TRBJ1-2
V gene: TRBV6-6
CDR3 protein: ASRGLGGRPYGYT

J gene: TRBJ1-4
V gene: TRBV7-8
CDR3 protein: ASSLQAATNEKLF

J gene: TRBJ1-5
V gene: TRBV2
CDR3 protein: ASSVSGNQPQH

J gene: TRBJ2-2
V gene: TRBV5-8
CDR3 protein: ASSLWTGVGSTGELF

J gene: TRBJ2-3
V gene: TRBV2
CDR3 protein: ASRLGGGAADTQY

J gene: TRBJ1-1
V gene: TRBV29-1
CDR3 protein: SVPNSFSKRGTEAF

J gene: TRBJ2-1
V gene: TRBV10-1
CDR3 protein: ASSPLRGNYNEQF

J gene: TRBJ1-1
V gene: TRBV27
CDR3 protein: ASSLEGARISETEAF

J gene: TRBJ1-2
V gene: TRBV18
CDR3 protein: ASSLSPSANYGYT